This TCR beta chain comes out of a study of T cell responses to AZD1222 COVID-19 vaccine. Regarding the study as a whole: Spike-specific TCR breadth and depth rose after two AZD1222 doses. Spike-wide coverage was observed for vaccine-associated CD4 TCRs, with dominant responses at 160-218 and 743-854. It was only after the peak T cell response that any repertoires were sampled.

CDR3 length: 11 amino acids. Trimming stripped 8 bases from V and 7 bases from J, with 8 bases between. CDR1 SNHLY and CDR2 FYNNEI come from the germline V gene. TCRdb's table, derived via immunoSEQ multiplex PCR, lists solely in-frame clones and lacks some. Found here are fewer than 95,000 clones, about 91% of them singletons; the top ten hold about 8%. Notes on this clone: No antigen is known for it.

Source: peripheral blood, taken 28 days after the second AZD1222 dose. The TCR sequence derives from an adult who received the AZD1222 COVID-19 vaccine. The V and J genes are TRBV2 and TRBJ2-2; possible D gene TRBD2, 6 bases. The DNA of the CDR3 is TGTGCCAGCGGGAGGAACGGGGAGCTGTTTTTT. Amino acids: CASGRNGELFF.